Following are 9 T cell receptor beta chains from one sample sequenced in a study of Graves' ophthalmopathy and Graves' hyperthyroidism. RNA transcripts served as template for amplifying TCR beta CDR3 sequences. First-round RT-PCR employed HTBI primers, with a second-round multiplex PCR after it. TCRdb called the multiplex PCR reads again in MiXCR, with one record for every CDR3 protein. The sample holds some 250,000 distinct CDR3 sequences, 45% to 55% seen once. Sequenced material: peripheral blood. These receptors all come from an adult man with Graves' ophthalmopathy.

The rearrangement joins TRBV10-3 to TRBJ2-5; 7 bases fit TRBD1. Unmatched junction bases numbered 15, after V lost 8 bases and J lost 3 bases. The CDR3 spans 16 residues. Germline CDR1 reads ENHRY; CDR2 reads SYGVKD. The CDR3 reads CAIGDSTLPSKETQYF. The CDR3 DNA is TGTGCCATCGGGGACAGCACCCTCCCATCCAAAGAGACCCAGTACTTC.

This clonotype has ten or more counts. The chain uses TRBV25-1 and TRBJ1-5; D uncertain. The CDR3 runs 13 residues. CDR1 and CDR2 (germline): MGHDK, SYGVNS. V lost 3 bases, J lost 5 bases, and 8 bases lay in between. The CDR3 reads CASSDSAYQPQHF. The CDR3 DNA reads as TGTGCCAGCAGTGACTCGGCCTATCAGCCCCAGCATTTT.

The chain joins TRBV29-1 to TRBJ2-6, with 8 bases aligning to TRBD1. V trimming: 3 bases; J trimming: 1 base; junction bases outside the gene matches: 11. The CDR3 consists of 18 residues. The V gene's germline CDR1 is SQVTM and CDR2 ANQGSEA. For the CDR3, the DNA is TGCAGCGTTGACGAGACAGGGGAAGATCAGTCTGGGGCCAACGTCCTGACTTTC. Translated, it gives CSVDETGEDQSGANVLTF.

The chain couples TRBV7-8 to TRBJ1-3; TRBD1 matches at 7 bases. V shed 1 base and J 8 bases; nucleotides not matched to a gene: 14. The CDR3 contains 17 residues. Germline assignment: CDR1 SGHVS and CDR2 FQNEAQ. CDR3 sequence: CASSLDPQGTYGYTIYF. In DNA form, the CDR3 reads TGTGCCAGCAGCTTAGACCCACAGGGGACCTATGGCTACACCATATATTTT. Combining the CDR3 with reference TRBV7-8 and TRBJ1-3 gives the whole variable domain GAGVSQSPRYKVAKRGQDVALRCDPISGHVSLFWYQQALGQGPEFLTYFQNEAQLDKSGLPSDRFFAERPEGSVSTLKIQRTQQEDSAVYLCASSLDPQGTYGYTIYFGEGSWLTVV.

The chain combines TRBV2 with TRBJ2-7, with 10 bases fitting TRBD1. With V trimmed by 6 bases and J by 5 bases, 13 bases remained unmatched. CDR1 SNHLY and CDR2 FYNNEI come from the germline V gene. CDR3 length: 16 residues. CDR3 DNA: TGTGCCAGCAGCAGAGGAGGAGACAGGGGGCTGCACGAGCAGTACTTC. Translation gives CASSRGGDRGLHEQYF.

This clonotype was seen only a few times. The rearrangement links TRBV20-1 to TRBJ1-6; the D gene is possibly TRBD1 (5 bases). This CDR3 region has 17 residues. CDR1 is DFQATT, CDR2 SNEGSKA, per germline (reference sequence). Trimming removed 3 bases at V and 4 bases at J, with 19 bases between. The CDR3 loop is CSASRAGGREYNSPLHF. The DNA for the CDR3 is TGCAGTGCTAGTAGGGCTGGGGGGAGGGAGTATAATTCACCCCTCCACTTT.

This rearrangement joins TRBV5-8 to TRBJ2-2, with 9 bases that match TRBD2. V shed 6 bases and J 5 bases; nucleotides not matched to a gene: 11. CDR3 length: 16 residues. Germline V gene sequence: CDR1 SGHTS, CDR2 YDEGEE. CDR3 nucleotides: TGTGCCAGCAAGCCGGCTAGCGGGACGTGGACCGGGGAGCTGTTTTTT. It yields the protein CASKPASGTWTGELFF.

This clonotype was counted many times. CDR3 sequence reads: CAISESVVNEKLFF. CDR3 coding DNA: TGTGCCATCAGTGAGTCGGTAGTTAATGAAAAACTGTTTTTT. The rearrangement links TRBV10-3 to TRBJ1-4; D gene ambiguous. Germline loops: CDR1 ENHRY, CDR2 SYGVKD. There are 14 residues in the CDR3. V was clipped by 0 bases and J by 4 bases, with 6 bases between them.

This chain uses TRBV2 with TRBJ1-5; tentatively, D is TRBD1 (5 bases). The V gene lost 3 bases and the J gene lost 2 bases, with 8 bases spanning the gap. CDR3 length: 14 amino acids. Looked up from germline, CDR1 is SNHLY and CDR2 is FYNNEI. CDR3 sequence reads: CASSDQGGNQPQHF. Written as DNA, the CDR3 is TGTGCCAGCAGTGATCAGGGTGGCAATCAGCCCCAGCATTTT.